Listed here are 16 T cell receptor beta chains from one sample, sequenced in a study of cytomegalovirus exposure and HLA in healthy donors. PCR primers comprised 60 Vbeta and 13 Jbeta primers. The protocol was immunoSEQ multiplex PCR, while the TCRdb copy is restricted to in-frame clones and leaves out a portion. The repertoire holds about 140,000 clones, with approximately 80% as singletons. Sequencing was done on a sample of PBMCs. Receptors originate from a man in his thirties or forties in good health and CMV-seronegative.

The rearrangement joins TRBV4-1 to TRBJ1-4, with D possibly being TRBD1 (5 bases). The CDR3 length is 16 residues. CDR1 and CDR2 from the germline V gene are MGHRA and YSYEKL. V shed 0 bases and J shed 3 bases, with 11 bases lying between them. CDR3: CASSQDKGAANEKLFF. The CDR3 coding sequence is TGCGCCAGCAGCCAAGATAAAGGGGCAGCTAATGAAAAACTGTTTTTT.

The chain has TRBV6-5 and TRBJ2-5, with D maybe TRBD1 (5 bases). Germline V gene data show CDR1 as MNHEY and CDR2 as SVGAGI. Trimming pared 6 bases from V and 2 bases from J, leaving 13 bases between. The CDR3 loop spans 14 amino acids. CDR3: CASSFGQLQETQYF. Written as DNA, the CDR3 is TGTGCCAGCAGCTTTGGACAACTACAAGAGACCCAGTACTTC.

The CDR3 is CASSLGFAGQGAREGYEQYF. CDR3 in DNA: TGTGCCAGCAGTTTAGGGTTTGCGGGACAGGGGGCTAGGGAGGGCTACGAGCAGTACTTC. The rearrangement joins TRBV27 to TRBJ2-7; 12 bases line up with TRBD1. The CDR3 covers 20 residues. CDR1 and CDR2 from the germline V gene are MNHEY and SMNVEV (reference sequence). With V trimmed by 2 bases and J by 3 bases, 17 bases remained unmatched.

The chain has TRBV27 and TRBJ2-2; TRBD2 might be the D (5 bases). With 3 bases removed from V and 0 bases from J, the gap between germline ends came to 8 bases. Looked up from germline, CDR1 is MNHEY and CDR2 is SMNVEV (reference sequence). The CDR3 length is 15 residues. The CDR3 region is CASSFGGSNTGELFF. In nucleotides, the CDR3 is TGTGCCAGCAGTTTCGGCGGGTCGAACACCGGGGAGCTGTTTTTT.

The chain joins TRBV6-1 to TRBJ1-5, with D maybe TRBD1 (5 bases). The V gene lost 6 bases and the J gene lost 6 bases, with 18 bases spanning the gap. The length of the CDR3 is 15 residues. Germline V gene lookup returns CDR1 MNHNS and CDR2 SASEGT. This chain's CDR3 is CASSPWDSEIQPQHF. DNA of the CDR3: TGTGCCAGCAGCCCGTGGGACTCTGAAATTCAGCCCCAGCATTTT.

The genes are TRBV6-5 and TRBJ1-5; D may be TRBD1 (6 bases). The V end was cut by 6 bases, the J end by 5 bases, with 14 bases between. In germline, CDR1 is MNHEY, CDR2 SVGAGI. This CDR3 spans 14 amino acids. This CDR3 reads CASRPSYRDQPQHF. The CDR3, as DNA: TGTGCCAGCAGGCCTTCCTACAGGGATCAGCCCCAGCATTTT.

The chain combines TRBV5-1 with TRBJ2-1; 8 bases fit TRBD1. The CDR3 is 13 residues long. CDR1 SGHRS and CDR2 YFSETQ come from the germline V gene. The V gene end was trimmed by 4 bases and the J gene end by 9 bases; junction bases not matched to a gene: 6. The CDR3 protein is CASSGGQVVEQFF. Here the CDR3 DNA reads TGCGCCAGCAGCGGGGGACAGGTGGTTGAGCAGTTCTTC.

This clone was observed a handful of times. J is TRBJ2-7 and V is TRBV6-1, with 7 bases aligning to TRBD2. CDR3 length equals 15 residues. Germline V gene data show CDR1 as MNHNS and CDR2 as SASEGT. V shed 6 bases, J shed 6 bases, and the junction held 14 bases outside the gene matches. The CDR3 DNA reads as TGTGCCAGCAGCGGAGCTGGTCAGCGGGATCCCGAGCAGTACTTC. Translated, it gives CASSGAGQRDPEQYF.

DNA of the CDR3: TGTGCCAGCAGTTTATGGGGGACAGGGGTAACCTACGAGCAGTACTTC. This encodes CASSLWGTGVTYEQYF. This chain joins TRBV28 and TRBJ2-7, with 10 bases identical to TRBD1. CDR1 and CDR2 from the germline V gene are MDHEN and SYDVKM. The CDR3 spans 16 residues. Losses at the gene ends were 0 bases for V and 2 bases for J; bases not matched to a gene: 4.

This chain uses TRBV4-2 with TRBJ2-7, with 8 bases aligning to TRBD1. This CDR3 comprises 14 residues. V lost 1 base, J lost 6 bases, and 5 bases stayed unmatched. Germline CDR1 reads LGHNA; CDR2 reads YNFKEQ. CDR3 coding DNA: TGTGCCAGCAGCCAAGGGACAGGGATCAGCGAGCAGTACTTC. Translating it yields CASSQGTGISEQYF.

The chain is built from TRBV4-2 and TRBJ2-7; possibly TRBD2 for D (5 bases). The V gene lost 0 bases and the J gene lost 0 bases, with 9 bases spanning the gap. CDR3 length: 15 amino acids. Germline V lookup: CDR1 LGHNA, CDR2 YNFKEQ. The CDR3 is CASSQDSGISYEQYF. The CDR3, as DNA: TGTGCCAGCAGCCAAGACTCCGGGATCTCCTACGAGCAGTACTTC.

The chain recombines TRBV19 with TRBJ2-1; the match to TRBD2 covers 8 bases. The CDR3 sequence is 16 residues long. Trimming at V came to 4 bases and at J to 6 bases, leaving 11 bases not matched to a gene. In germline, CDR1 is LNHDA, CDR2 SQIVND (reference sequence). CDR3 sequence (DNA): TGTGCCAGTAGTACCGGGGCGGTAGCGGGAAGCAATGAGCAGTTCTTC. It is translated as CASSTGAVAGSNEQFF.

CDR3 protein: CASSYSRKNTEAFF. The CDR3 nucleotides are TGTGCCAGCAGTTACTCGAGGAAGAACACTGAAGCTTTCTTT. The rearrangement joins TRBV6-5 to TRBJ1-1, with D hard to call. The V end was cut by 0 bases, the J end by 1 base, with 6 bases between. Per the germline V gene, CDR1 is MNHEY and CDR2 is SVGAGI. CDR3 length: 14 amino acids.

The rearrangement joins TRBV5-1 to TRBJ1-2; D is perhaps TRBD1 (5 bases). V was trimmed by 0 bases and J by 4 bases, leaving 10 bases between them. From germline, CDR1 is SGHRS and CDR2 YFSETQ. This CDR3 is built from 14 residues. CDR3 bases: TGCGCCAGCAGCTTGGATAGACAGACCTATGGCTACACCTTC. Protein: CASSLDRQTYGYTF.

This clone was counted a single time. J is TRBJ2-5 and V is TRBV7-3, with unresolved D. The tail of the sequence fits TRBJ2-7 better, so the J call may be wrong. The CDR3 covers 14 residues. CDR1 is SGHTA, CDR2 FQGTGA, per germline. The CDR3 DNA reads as TGTGCCAGCAGCTTAAGTCCCAACTCCTACGAGCAGTACTTC. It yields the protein CASSLSPNSYEQYF.

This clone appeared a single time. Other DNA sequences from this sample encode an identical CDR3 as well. The CDR3 nucleotides are TGCGCCAGCAGCTTATTAGCGGGAGGAGAGACCCAGTACTTC. Translating it yields CASSLLAGGETQYF. This sequence joins TRBV5-1 and TRBJ2-5, with 10 bases aligning to TRBD2. The CDR3 has 14 amino acids. The V segment lost 2 bases and the J segment 4 bases; nucleotides outside the gene matches: 2. Germline CDR1 and CDR2: SGHRS and YFSETQ.